This T cell receptor (beta chain) was identified during a study of T cell responses to AZD1222 COVID-19 vaccine. Study findings and constraints: Only six or seven AZD1222 recipients were seropositive at baseline. In all cases, repertoires were sampled only after the peak T cell response.

Produced via immunoSEQ multiplex PCR; TCRdb's table is partial and in-frame only. The sample has more than 100,000 clones, roughly 85% seen once. Germline CDR1 and CDR2: SGHTA and FQGNSA. The ends lost 1 base at V and 2 bases at J; junction bases unmatched: 13. The length of the CDR3 is 19 residues. With regard to this clone: The antigen remains undetermined.

The chain is built from TRBV7-2 and TRBJ2-5, with 10 nucleotides matching TRBD2. Material: peripheral blood, obtained 28 days after the second dose of the MenACWY control vaccine. The sequence came from an adult who received the MenACWY meningococcal vaccine as a control. The CDR3 region is CASSLVSLAGEGFQETQYF. The DNA for the CDR3 is TGTGCCAGCAGCTTAGTTAGCCTAGCGGGAGAGGGATTTCAAGAGACCCAGTACTTC.